The 22 T cell receptor beta chains in this list originate from one sample, sequenced in a study of blood T cells in healthy people across ages. The second PCR ran about 6 to 12 cycles with a sample-barcoded 5' primer and J-beta primers. TCRdb analysed the 5' RACE reads with MiXCR anew, one entry per CDR3 protein. Counted here are 540,000 or so distinct CDR3 sequences, 47% occurring once; the ten biggest clones make up approximately 23%. The source material was blood. The source is a man at least 80 years old in good health.

The chain has TRBV12-3 or TRBV12-4 and TRBJ2-7; D not certain. The CDR3 spans 12 residues. Between the trimmed V and J ends, which lost 3 bases and 4 bases, there was a span of 7 bases. The CDR3 sequence: CASSFSVYEQYF. Here the CDR3 DNA reads TGTGCCAGCAGTTTTAGTGTATACGAGCAGTACTTC.

The rearrangement joins TRBV20-1 to TRBJ2-5; 15 bases are a match to TRBD2. V lost 7 bases, J lost 13 bases, and 4 bases stayed unmatched. The germline gives CDR1 DFQATT, CDR2 SNEGSKA (reference sequence). The CDR3 length is 11 residues. The CDR3 region has the DNA TGCAGTGGGACTAGCGGGAGGGGGCGGTACTTC. Its translation: CSGTSGRGRYF.

The chain's CDR3 is CASSLTPQGSYEQYF. The CDR3 coding sequence is TGTGCCAGCAGCTTAACCCCGCAGGGATCCTACGAGCAGTACTTC. The rearrangement links TRBV7-2 to TRBJ2-7, with D perhaps matching TRBD1 (5 bases). The CDR3 length is 15 residues. The V gene lost 2 bases and the J gene lost 1 base, with 12 bases spanning the gap. Germline CDR1 is SGHTA and CDR2 is FQGNSA.

V is TRBV3-1 and J is TRBJ2-7, with 15 positions matching TRBD2. The better agreement between TRBJ2-5 and the DNA end casts doubt on the J call. The germline V gene encodes CDR1 LGHDT and CDR2 YNNKEL (reference sequence). This CDR3 is built from 15 residues. CDR3 sequence (DNA): TGTGCCAGCAGCCCTGGGACTAGCGGGAGGCAGACCCAGTACTTC. Translated: CASSPGTSGRQTQYF.

The chain links TRBV20-1 to TRBJ1-5, with D perhaps matching TRBD1 (6 bases). Germline V gene lookup returns CDR1 DFQATT and CDR2 SNEGSKA (reference sequence). The V gene lost 0 bases and the J gene lost 4 bases, with 7 bases spanning the gap. There are 13 residues in the CDR3. CDR3 DNA sequence: TGCAGTGCTAGAGACAGGGGAAATCAGCCCCAGCATTTT. Amino acid sequence: CSARDRGNQPQHF.

The chain recombines TRBV9 with TRBJ2-5; 9 bases agree with TRBD2. Germline V lookup: CDR1 SGDLS, CDR2 YYNGEE. Trimming at V came to 4 bases and at J to 1 base, leaving 11 bases not matched to a gene. The CDR3 runs 17 residues. CDR3 DNA sequence: TGTGCCAGCAGCCCATCGACTAGCGGTTTAGGCCAAGAGACCCAGTACTTC. Protein sequence: CASSPSTSGLGQETQYF.

This chain connects TRBV6-2 or TRBV6-3 to TRBJ2-7; D unresolved. CDR1 and CDR2 (germline): MNHEY, SVGEGT. CDR3 length equals 14 residues. V lost 7 bases and J lost 2, with 15 bases in between. CDR3 nucleotide sequence: TGTGCCAGCACAAGGGCCGCACGCGCCTACGAGCAGTACTTC. Translating it yields CASTRAARAYEQYF.

A word on this clonotype: The junction shows a germline mismatch at one end, possibly a read error. This chain joins TRBV10-3 and TRBJ2-2; D is uncertain. Germline CDR1 and CDR2: ENHRY and SYGVKD. The length of the CDR3 is 14 residues. CDR3 in amino acids: CAVSEWGDTGELFF. DNA for the CDR3: TGTGCCGTCAGTGAGTGGGGTGACACCGGGGAGCTGTTTTTT.

The V call is TRBV12-3 or TRBV12-4, the J call TRBJ1-4; D is unresolved. The CDR3 has 13 amino acids. Trimming took 7 bases from V and 4 from J, leaving 10 bases between them. CDR3: CASIRGSNEKLFF. The CDR3 nucleotides read TGTGCCAGCATCCGAGGGAGTAATGAAAAACTGTTTTTT.

This chain links TRBV27 with TRBJ2-5, with 8 bases matching TRBD2. The J call may be in error: the DNA end matches TRBJ2-7 better. Germline CDR1 is MNHEY and CDR2 is SMNVEV (reference sequence). This CDR3 comprises 14 residues. The CDR3 DNA reads as TGTGCCAGCAGGGCCGGGACTAGAGTCTACGAGCAGTACTTC. Protein product: CASRAGTRVYEQYF.

This clonotype was seen ten or more times. J is TRBJ2-7 and V is TRBV6-6, with D possibly matching TRBD1 (6 bases). This CDR3 comprises 13 residues. Germline loops: CDR1 MNHNY, CDR2 SVGAGI (reference sequence). V lost 5 bases and J 3 bases, leaving 11 bases between the germline ends. CDR3 nucleotide sequence: TGTGCCAGCAGTGACGGACAGAGCTACGAGCAGTACTTC. Protein: CASSDGQSYEQYF.

In regard to this clonotype: A much larger clone differs by one base, so this may be a read error. The chain recombines TRBV7-9 with TRBJ2-1; D ambiguous. The CDR3 has 14 amino acids. Germline V gene sequence: CDR1 SEHNR, CDR2 FQNEAQ (reference sequence). In DNA form, the CDR3 reads TGTGCCAACAGCTTAGTTTCAGTCTACAATGAGCAGTTCTTC. This gives the protein CANSLVSVYNEQFF.

The chain carries TRBV7-9 and TRBJ1-6; no reliable D call. The germline CDR1 and CDR2 sequences are SEHNR and FQNEAQ (reference sequence). The CDR3 covers 16 residues. Trimming removed 1 base from V and 6 bases from J, with 13 bases in between. DNA for the CDR3: TGTGCCAGCAGCTTAGGGACCCATGAGCTTAATTCACCCCTCCACTTT. Its translation is CASSLGTHELNSPLHF.

The chain combines TRBV27 with TRBJ2-1; D unresolved. There are 15 residues in the CDR3. Germline V gene lookup returns CDR1 MNHEY and CDR2 SMNVEV (reference sequence). V shed 3 bases and J shed 0 bases, with 9 bases lying between them. The CDR3 region has the DNA TGTGCCAGCAGTTTGTGGAGTAGCTCCTACAATGAGCAGTTCTTC. Amino acid sequence: CASSLWSSSYNEQFF.

The rearrangement joins TRBV3-1 to TRBJ2-3; TRBD2 might be the D (5 bases). The V end lost 2 bases, the J end lost 9 bases, and 21 bases lay between the germline ends. The CDR3 consists of 16 residues. Germline lookup yields CDR1 LGHDT and CDR2 YNNKEL (reference sequence). The CDR3 DNA sequence: TGTGCCAGCAGCCAACTTAGCGAGGCAGTTGTGCCAACGCAGTATTTT. This translates into CASSQLSEAVVPTQYF.

This clonotype has ten or more counts. The chain employs TRBV6-6 and TRBJ2-7; D is ambiguous. Per the germline V gene, CDR1 is MNHNY and CDR2 is SVGAGI (reference sequence). V gave up 0 bases and J gave up 7 bases, with 7 bases separating them. The CDR3 covers 12 residues. The CDR3 sequence: CASSYSEREQYF. DNA for the CDR3: TGTGCCAGCAGTTACTCTGAGAGGGAGCAGTACTTC.

In this sample, this clonotype turned up a few times. The chain is built from TRBV29-1 and TRBJ1-5; the D is unclear. There are 13 residues in the CDR3. The V end was cut by 0 bases, the J end by 6 bases, with 9 bases between. Germline V gene data show CDR1 as SQVTM and CDR2 as ANQGSEA. For the CDR3, the DNA is TGCAGCGTTGAAGATCGTGTTGGTCAGCCCCAGCATTTT. Protein: CSVEDRVGQPQHF.

This clonotype has more than one count but fewer than ten. The V call is TRBV28, the J call TRBJ2-4; perhaps TRBD2 as D (5 bases). CDR1 is MDHEN and CDR2 is SYDVKM in the germline V gene. V was cut by 5 bases and J by 7 bases, with 21 bases left in between. The CDR3 runs 16 residues. The CDR3 protein is CASSPQETLRRNIQYF. The CDR3 nucleotides read TGTGCCAGCAGTCCCCAAGAGACACTCCGGAGGAACATTCAGTACTTC.

This clonotype appeared a few times. The genes are TRBV5-1 and TRBJ1-2; a weak D match, TRBD1 (5 bases). Trimming left V 2 bases short and J 5 bases short, with 10 bases between. The CDR3 consists of 13 residues. Germline lookup yields CDR1 SGHRS and CDR2 YFSETQ. The chain's CDR3 is CASSFDSSYGYTF. In nucleotides, the CDR3 is TGCGCCAGCAGCTTTGACAGTTCTTATGGCTACACCTTC.

The V gene is TRBV7-9, the J gene TRBJ2-5; TRBD2 aligns across 12 bases. V lost 8 bases, J lost 13 bases, and 11 bases stayed unmatched. This CDR3 is 13 amino acids long. Germline V gene sequence: CDR1 SEHNR, CDR2 FQNEAQ (reference sequence). For the CDR3, the DNA is TGTGCCAGCGGAAAACTAGCGGGGGGCGCCCCGTACTTC. It encodes CASGKLAGGAPYF.

This clonotype occurred a few times. CDR3 sequence reads: CAISEYREADQPQHF. In DNA, the CDR3 is TGTGCCATCAGTGAGTACAGGGAGGCGGATCAGCCCCAGCATTTT. The chain uses TRBV10-3 and TRBJ1-5; maybe TRBD1 (6 bases). V dropped 1 base and J dropped 5 bases, with 12 bases sitting between them. CDR1 and CDR2 (germline): ENHRY, SYGVKD. The CDR3 covers 15 residues.

The chain joins TRBV20-1 to TRBJ1-1, with D hard to call. The CDR3 is 10 residues long. Germline lookup yields CDR1 DFQATT and CDR2 SNEGSKA (reference sequence). V shed 2 bases and J shed 6 bases, with 4 bases lying between them. The CDR3: CSARFSEAFF. CDR3 DNA: TGCAGTGCTAGATTTTCTGAAGCTTTCTTT.